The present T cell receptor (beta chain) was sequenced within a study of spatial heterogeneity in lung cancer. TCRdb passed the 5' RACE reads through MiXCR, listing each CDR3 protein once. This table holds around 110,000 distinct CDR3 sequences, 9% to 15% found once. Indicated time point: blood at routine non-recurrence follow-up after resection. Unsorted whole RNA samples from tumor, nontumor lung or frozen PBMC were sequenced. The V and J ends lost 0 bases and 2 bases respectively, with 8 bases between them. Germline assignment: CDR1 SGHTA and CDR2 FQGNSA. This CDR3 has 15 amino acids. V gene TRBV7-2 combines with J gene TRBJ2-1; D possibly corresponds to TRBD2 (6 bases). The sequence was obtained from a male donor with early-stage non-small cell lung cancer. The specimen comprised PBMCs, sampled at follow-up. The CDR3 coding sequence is TGTGCCAGCAGCTTAGCGTGGGAGGCCTACAATGAGCAGTTCTTC. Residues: CASSLAWEAYNEQFF. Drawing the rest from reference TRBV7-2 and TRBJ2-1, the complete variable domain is GAGVSQSPSNKVTEKGKDVELRCDPISGHTALYWYRQSLGQGLEFLIYFQGNSAPDKSGLPSDRFSAERTGGSVSTLTIQRTQQEDSAVYLCASSLAWEAYNEQFFGPGTRLTVL.